The 28 T cell receptor beta chains reported below all come from one sample, sequenced in a study of response to subunit inactivated influenza vaccine. TCRdb recomputed calls from the RT-PCR reads with MiXCR, one row per CDR3 protein. The sample records 500,000 to 600,000 distinct CDR3 sequences, about an eighth being singletons. The specimen was PBMCs from blood, collected about 6 weeks after vaccination. The receptors were gathered from a man aged 50-60 years who received an inactivated influenza vaccine.

The chain employs TRBV5-6 and TRBJ2-1; the match to TRBD2 covers 7 bases. J lost 8 bases, V lost 0 bases, and 11 bases had no gene match. Germline lookup yields CDR1 SGHDT and CDR2 YYEEEE. CDR3 length: 16 residues. CDR3 sequence reads: CASSLGWTRWAHEQFF. CDR3 bases: TGTGCCAGCAGCTTGGGATGGACTAGATGGGCCCATGAGCAGTTCTTC. The variable domain in full, with the rest retrieved from reference TRBV5-6 and TRBJ2-1, is DAGVTQSPTHLIKTRGQQVTLRCSPKSGHDTVSWYQQALGQGPQFIFQYYEEEERQRGNFPDRFSGHQFPNYSSELNVNALLLGDSALYLCASSLGWTRWAHEQFFGPGTRLTVL.

This clonotype was recorded many times. This chain joins TRBV5-5 and TRBJ1-5; D perhaps matches TRBD1 (5 bases). CDR1 SGHKS and CDR2 YYEKEE come from the germline V gene (reference sequence). V shed 5 bases and J shed 0 bases, with 18 bases lying between them. The CDR3 has 17 residues. CDR3 nucleotides: TGTGCCAGCAGTCCGGACAACAGCCCATATAGCAATCAGCCCCAGCATTTT. Translation gives CASSPDNSPYSNQPQHF.

Only a few counts were recorded for this clonotype. V usage is TRBV5-1 and J usage is TRBJ2-3; no clear D gene. The V gene's germline CDR1 is SGHRS and CDR2 YFSETQ. CDR3 length equals 15 residues. V was shortened by 1 base and J by 1 base, with 10 bases between the two germline ends. The CDR3 nucleotides are TGCGCCAGCAGCTTGAGCGTCCCTGGCACAGATACGCAGTATTTT. It translates to CASSLSVPGTDTQYF. The whole variable domain, filled in from reference TRBV5-1 and TRBJ2-3, reads KAGVTQTPRYLIKTRGQQVTLSCSPISGHRSVSWYQQTPGQGLQFLFEYFSETQRNKGNFPGRFSGRQFSNSRSEMNVSTLELGDSALYLCASSLSVPGTDTQYFGPGTRLTVL.

This clonotype was detected ten times or more. The chain is built from TRBV20-1 and TRBJ1-1; no clear D gene. The V end was cut by 5 bases, the J end by 0 bases, with 7 bases between. CDR3 length equals 12 residues. The germline gives CDR1 DFQATT, CDR2 SNEGSKA (reference sequence). CDR3 DNA sequence: TGCAGTGCTGCATACATGAACACTGAAGCTTTCTTT. Its protein is CSAAYMNTEAFF.

The sample holds a few counts of this clonotype. The chain carries TRBV6-5 and TRBJ2-1; 9 bases fit TRBD2. The germline CDR1 and CDR2 sequences are MNHEY and SVGAGI. The CDR3 extends over 16 amino acids. V shed 4 bases, J shed 4 bases, and the junction held 8 bases outside the gene matches. The CDR3 DNA sequence: TGTGCCAGCAGTTTGCTAGCGGGACCCATGTACAATGAGCAGTTCTTC. Translating it yields CASSLLAGPMYNEQFF.

This clonotype has a count of ten or more. The chain joins TRBV5-1 to TRBJ2-1; D unclear. Germline V CDR1 and CDR2: SGHRS, YFSETQ. The V end was cut by 8 bases, the J end by 4 bases, with 10 bases between. The CDR3 runs 12 residues. CDR3 DNA sequence: TGCGCCAGTTCTTACGCATACAATGAGCAGTTCTTC. Its protein is CASSYAYNEQFF. Using reference TRBV5-1 and TRBJ2-1 for the parts outside the CDR3, the full variable domain is KAGVTQTPRYLIKTRGQQVTLSCSPISGHRSVSWYQQTPGQGLQFLFEYFSETQRNKGNFPGRFSGRQFSNSRSEMNVSTLELGDSALYLCASSYAYNEQFFGPGTRLTVL.

Ten or more counts support this clonotype. The chain joins TRBV2 to TRBJ2-5; 9 nucleotides match TRBD2. V gave up 4 bases and J gave up 1 base; unmatched junction bases: 4. This CDR3 is built from 15 residues. Germline lookup yields CDR1 SNHLY and CDR2 FYNNEI. The CDR3, as DNA: TGTGCCAGCAGTGTCGGGCGGGAGGGCCAAGAGACCCAGTACTTC. Its protein product is CASSVGREGQETQYF.

There are many counts of this clonotype. The chain is built from TRBV7-2 and TRBJ2-7; perhaps TRBD1 as D (5 bases). Germline assignment: CDR1 SGHTA and CDR2 FQGNSA. The CDR3 contains 14 residues. The V and J ends lost 2 bases and 5 bases respectively, with 13 bases between them. Here the CDR3 reads CASSLRQGPNEQYF. CDR3 DNA: TGTGCCAGCAGCTTACGTCAGGGCCCCAACGAGCAGTACTTC.

The V and J genes are TRBV28 and TRBJ1-4, with 10 bases that match TRBD1. CDR3 length: 13 amino acids. Per germline, CDR1 MDHEN and CDR2 SYDVKM. V shed 6 bases, J shed 7 bases, and the junction held 2 bases outside the gene matches. The DNA for the CDR3 is TGTGCCAGCAGCGGACAGGGGGTTGAAAAACTGTTTTTT. Encoded protein: CASSGQGVEKLFF.

The chain recombines TRBV29-1 with TRBJ2-7, with TRBD1 identical over 10 bases. The CDR3 loop spans 15 amino acids. The trim removed 2 bases at V and 2 bases at J, leaving 6 bases unmatched. CDR1 SQVTM and CDR2 ANQGSEA come from the germline V gene. The CDR3 spells CSVESVGQGTYEQYF. The CDR3 DNA reads as TGCAGCGTTGAATCGGTGGGACAGGGGACCTACGAGCAGTACTTC.

This clonotype has only a few counts. V gene TRBV6-5 combines with J gene TRBJ2-5; 8 positions match TRBD1. The V and J ends lost 2 bases and 5 bases, in that order; junction bases with no gene match: 10. In germline, CDR1 is MNHEY, CDR2 SVGAGI. The CDR3 contains 16 residues. The CDR3 is CASSYGQGAFWETQYF. CDR3 DNA sequence: TGTGCCAGCAGTTACGGCCAGGGGGCTTTTTGGGAGACCCAGTACTTC.

This clonotype was found a few times. V and J are TRBV12-3 or TRBV12-4 and TRBJ2-3; D is undetermined. The V and J ends lost 2 bases and 2 bases respectively, with 17 bases between them. CDR3 length equals 17 residues. DNA for the CDR3: TGTGCCAGCAGTTTAAGGGTATTTGGTCCCCTCACAGATACGCAGTATTTT. Translation: CASSLRVFGPLTDTQYF.

This clonotype was picked up a small number of times. The chain recombines TRBV7-6 with TRBJ2-3; possibly TRBD2 for D (6 bases). CDR3 size: 13 residues. The germline gives CDR1 SGHVS, CDR2 FNYEAQ. V lost 6 bases and J 6 bases, leaving 13 bases between the germline ends. This CDR3 is CASSTAAGDTQYF. The CDR3 nucleotides are TGTGCCAGCAGTACCGCGGCGGGGGATACGCAGTATTTT.

The chain uses TRBV20-1 and TRBJ2-5; TRBD2 matches at 9 bases. The ends lost 3 bases at V and 5 bases at J; junction bases unmatched: 16. Germline V gene lookup returns CDR1 DFQATT and CDR2 SNEGSKA (reference sequence). This CDR3 has 17 amino acids. In nucleotides, the CDR3 is TGCAGTGCTAGCCTACTAGCGGGTTACGTTAGAGGGGAGACCCAGTACTTC. This translates into CSASLLAGYVRGETQYF.

This clonotype was counted between two and nine times. J is TRBJ2-7 and V is TRBV6-2 or TRBV6-3; 9 bases map to TRBD2. J lost 9 bases, V lost 4 bases, and 10 bases had no gene match. The CDR3 has 14 amino acids. Germline CDR1 MNHEY, CDR2 SVGEGT. The CDR3 coding sequence is TGTGCCAGCAGTTCGCCGGGACTAGCATACCGGCAGTACTTC. The encoded protein is CASSSPGLAYRQYF.

In this sample, this clonotype turned up a few times. The rearrangement joins TRBV7-2 to TRBJ2-7; D gene unclear. Germline V CDR1 and CDR2: SGHTA, FQGNSA. Trimming cost V 5 bases and J 3 bases, with 8 bases left between them. The CDR3 consists of 12 residues. CDR3 coding DNA: TGTGCCAGCAGCCCCTACGTCTACGAGCAGTACTTC. It translates to CASSPYVYEQYF.

This clonotype was detected a few times. J is TRBJ2-7 and V is TRBV20-1; D is possibly TRBD1 (5 bases). This CDR3 spans 13 amino acids. Germline V gene sequence: CDR1 DFQATT, CDR2 SNEGSKA (reference sequence). Between the trimmed V and J ends, which lost 5 bases and 6 bases, there was a span of 17 bases. The CDR3 loop is CSAGRGKRGEQYF. CDR3 in DNA: TGCAGTGCTGGAAGGGGAAAAAGAGGCGAGCAGTACTTC.

This clonotype was detected only a few times. V is TRBV12-3 or TRBV12-4 and J is TRBJ2-5; 7 bases align to TRBD2. With V trimmed by 3 bases and J by 3 bases, 4 bases remained unmatched. The CDR3 has 14 amino acids. CDR3 sequence (DNA): TGTGCCAGCAGTTTCGGCGGGAGAGAAGAGACCCAGTACTTC. As protein: CASSFGGREETQYF.

This clonotype was detected ten times or more. This chain uses TRBV29-1 with TRBJ2-1; 7 positions match TRBD2. Looked up from germline, CDR1 is SQVTM and CDR2 is ANQGSEA. The V segment lost 7 bases and the J segment 6 bases; nucleotides outside the gene matches: 6. This CDR3 comprises 12 residues. CDR3 in amino acids: CSGSGIGNEQFF. The CDR3 DNA is TGCAGCGGGAGCGGGATCGGCAATGAGCAGTTCTTC.

In its sample, this clonotype was seen many times. The chain carries TRBV7-6 and TRBJ2-5, with 9 bases matching TRBD2. This CDR3 has 16 amino acids. CDR1 and CDR2 (germline): SGHVS, FNYEAQ. V shed 1 base and J 1 base; nucleotides not matched to a gene: 4. In DNA form, the CDR3 reads TGTGCCAGCAGCTTAGACCCGCGGGGGGGCCAAGAGACCCAGTACTTC. The encoded protein is CASSLDPRGGQETQYF.

This clonotype was found a few times. This chain connects TRBV2 to TRBJ2-6; possibly TRBD1 for D (6 bases). This CDR3 is built from 15 residues. Germline V lookup: CDR1 SNHLY, CDR2 FYNNEI. Trimming left V 3 bases short and J 4 bases short, with 10 bases between. CDR3 in DNA: TGTGCCAGCAGTGAGCAGGGGTTAGGGGCCAACGTCCTGACTTTC. Residues: CASSEQGLGANVLTF.

The chain employs TRBV25-1 and TRBJ2-7; tentatively, D is TRBD1 (6 bases). From germline, CDR1 is MGHDK and CDR2 SYGVNS. The CDR3 totals 15 residues. V lost 3 bases, J lost 0 bases, and 12 bases lay in between. The CDR3 nucleotides read TGTGCCAGCAGTGAGACAGGTTTGAGCTCCTACGAGCAGTACTTC. Its translation is CASSETGLSSYEQYF.

This clonotype was seen ten or more times. The chain has TRBV5-1 and TRBJ2-1; maybe TRBD2 (6 bases). The ends were cut back, 0 bases at V and 5 bases at J, with 6 bases in the middle. The germline gives CDR1 SGHRS, CDR2 YFSETQ. The CDR3 loop spans 13 amino acids. The CDR3 loop is CASSLGTNNEQFF. DNA for the CDR3: TGCGCCAGCAGCTTGGGGACTAACAATGAGCAGTTCTTC.

The V call is TRBV6-1, the J call TRBJ1-5, with 7 bases fitting TRBD1. The CDR3 has 16 residues. Germline V CDR1 and CDR2: MNHNS, SASEGT. The trim removed 6 bases at V and 0 bases at J, leaving 8 bases unmatched. The CDR3 protein is CASSPQTGNSNQPQHF. CDR3 nucleotide sequence: TGTGCCAGCAGCCCACAGACAGGGAATAGCAATCAGCCCCAGCATTTT.

The sample holds a few counts of this clonotype. This rearrangement joins TRBV5-1 to TRBJ1-2, with 8 nucleotides matching TRBD1. CDR3 length: 14 amino acids. Germline loops: CDR1 SGHRS, CDR2 YFSETQ. V was pared by 5 bases and J by 3 bases, with 6 bases of the junction left unmatched. CDR3 protein: CASSFDRGYYGYTF. The CDR3 region has the DNA TGCGCCAGCAGTTTCGACAGGGGATACTATGGCTACACCTTC. Based on the CDR3 plus reference TRBV5-1 and TRBJ1-2, the full variable domain is KAGVTQTPRYLIKTRGQQVTLSCSPISGHRSVSWYQQTPGQGLQFLFEYFSETQRNKGNFPGRFSGRQFSNSRSEMNVSTLELGDSALYLCASSFDRGYYGYTFGSGTRLTVV.

The chain links TRBV7-2 to TRBJ2-1, with D possibly being TRBD1 or TRBD2 (5 bases each). This CDR3 has 14 amino acids. With 1 base removed from V and 7 bases from J, the gap between germline ends came to 11 bases. Germline-derived CDR1 and CDR2 are SGHTA and FQGNSA. The CDR3 nucleotides read TGTGCCAGCAGCTTAGGGGGGTTTCGGAATGAGCAGTTCTTC. This translates into CASSLGGFRNEQFF.

This clonotype was recorded at least ten times. This sequence joins TRBV13 and TRBJ1-1; D is perhaps TRBD1 (6 bases). CDR1 is PRHDT and CDR2 is FYEKMQ in the germline V gene (reference sequence). The ends were cut back, 4 bases at V and 0 bases at J, with 12 bases in the middle. CDR3 length: 15 amino acids. CDR3 amino acids: CASSYQGRMNTEAFF. CDR3 nucleotides: TGTGCCAGCAGCTATCAGGGGCGCATGAACACTGAAGCTTTCTTT.

This chain joins TRBV11-2 and TRBJ2-7; 9 bases line up with TRBD2. Germline CDR1 is SGHAT and CDR2 is FQNNGV. The CDR3 sequence is 18 residues long. Unmatched junction bases numbered 18, after V lost 5 bases and J lost 4 bases. The CDR3 loop is CASSPNVAGALQFYEQYF. The DNA of the CDR3 is TGTGCCAGCAGCCCTAACGTAGCGGGAGCCCTGCAATTTTACGAGCAGTACTTC. Based on the CDR3 plus reference TRBV11-2 and TRBJ2-7, the full variable domain is EAGVAQSPRYKIIEKRQSVAFWCNPISGHATLYWYQQILGQGPKLLIQFQNNGVVDDSQLPKDRFSAERLKGVDSTLKIQPAKLEDSAVYLCASSPNVAGALQFYEQYFGPGTRLTVT.